This T cell receptor (beta chain) was captured in a study of cytomegalovirus exposure and HLA in healthy donors. The study, taken as a whole, reports: TCR beta chains numbering some 160 were designated cytomegalovirus-associated. TCR clusters originating in the first cohort tended to co-occur in the roughly 120 validation repertoires, according to a later analysis.

Libraries were prepared by immunoSEQ multiplex PCR; TCRdb keeps only in-frame clonotypes and omits some of them. The table lists 200,000 or so clones, roughly 82% of them singletons, with roughly 12% in the top ten. Remarks on this clone: As yet, its antigen is unknown.

Input material: PBMCs. The clonotype was recovered from a woman aged 30 to 39 in good health and CMV-seropositive.

The CDR3 reads CASSLYYRVGEQYF. In DNA, the CDR3 is TGTGCCAGCAGTTTATATTACAGGGTGGGCGAGCAGTACTTC. This chain connects TRBV27 to TRBJ2-7, with TRBD1 as a possible D gene (6 bases). V was shortened by 1 base and J by 6 bases, with 13 bases between the two germline ends. Germline V gene sequence: CDR1 MNHEY, CDR2 SMNVEV (reference sequence). The CDR3 covers 14 residues.